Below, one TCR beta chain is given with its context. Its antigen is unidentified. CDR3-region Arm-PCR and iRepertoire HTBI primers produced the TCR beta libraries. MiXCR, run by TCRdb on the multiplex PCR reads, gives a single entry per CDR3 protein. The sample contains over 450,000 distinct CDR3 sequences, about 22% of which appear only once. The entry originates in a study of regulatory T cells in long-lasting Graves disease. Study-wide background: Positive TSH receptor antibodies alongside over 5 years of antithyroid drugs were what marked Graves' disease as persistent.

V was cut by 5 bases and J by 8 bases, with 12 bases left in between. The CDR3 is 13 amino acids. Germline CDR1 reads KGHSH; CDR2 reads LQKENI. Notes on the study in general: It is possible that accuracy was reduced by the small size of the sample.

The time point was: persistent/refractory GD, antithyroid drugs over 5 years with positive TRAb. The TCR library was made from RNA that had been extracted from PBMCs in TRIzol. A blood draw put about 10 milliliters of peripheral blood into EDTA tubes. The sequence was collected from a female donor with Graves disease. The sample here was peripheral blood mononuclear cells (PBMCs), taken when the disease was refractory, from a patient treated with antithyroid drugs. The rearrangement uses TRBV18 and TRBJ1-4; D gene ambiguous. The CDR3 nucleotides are TGTGCCAGCTCAGCCGATATGCGGGAAAAACTGTTTTTT. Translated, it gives CASSADMREKLFF. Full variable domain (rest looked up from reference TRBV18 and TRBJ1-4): NAGVMQNPRHLVRRRGQEARLRCSPMKGHSHVYWYRQLPEEGLKFMVYLQKENIIDESGMPKERFSAEFPKEGPSILRIQQVVRGDSAAYFCASSADMREKLFFGSGTQLSVL.